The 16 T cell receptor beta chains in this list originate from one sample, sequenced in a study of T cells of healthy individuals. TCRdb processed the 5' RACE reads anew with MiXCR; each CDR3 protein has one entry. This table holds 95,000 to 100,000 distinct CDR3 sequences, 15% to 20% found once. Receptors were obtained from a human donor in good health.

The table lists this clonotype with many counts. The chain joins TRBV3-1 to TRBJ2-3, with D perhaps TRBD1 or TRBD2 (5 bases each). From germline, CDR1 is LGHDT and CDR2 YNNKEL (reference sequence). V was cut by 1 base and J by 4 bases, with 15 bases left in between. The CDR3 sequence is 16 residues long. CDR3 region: CASSQGMDQGPDTQYF. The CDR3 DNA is TGTGCCAGCAGCCAAGGGATGGATCAGGGACCAGATACGCAGTATTTT.

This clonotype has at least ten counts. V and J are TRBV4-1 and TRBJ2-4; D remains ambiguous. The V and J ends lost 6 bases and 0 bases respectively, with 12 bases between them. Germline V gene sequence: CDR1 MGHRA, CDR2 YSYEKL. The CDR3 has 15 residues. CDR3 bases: TGCGCCAGCAGACCTGGACCGCTAGCCAAAAACATTCAGTACTTC. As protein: CASRPGPLAKNIQYF.

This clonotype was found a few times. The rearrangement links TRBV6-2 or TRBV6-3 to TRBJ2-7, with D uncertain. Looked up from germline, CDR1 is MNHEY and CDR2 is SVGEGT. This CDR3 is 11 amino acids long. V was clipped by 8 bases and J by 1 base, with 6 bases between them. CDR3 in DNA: TGTGCCAGCGGACCATCCTACGAGCAGTACTTC. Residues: CASGPSYEQYF.

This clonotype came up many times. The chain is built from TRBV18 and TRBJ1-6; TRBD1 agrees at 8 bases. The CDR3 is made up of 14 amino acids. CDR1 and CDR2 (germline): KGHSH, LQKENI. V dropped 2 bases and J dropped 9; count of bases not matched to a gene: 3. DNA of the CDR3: TGTGCCAGCTCACCAGCAGGGGGCGGTTCACCCCTCCACTTT. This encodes CASSPAGGGSPLHF.

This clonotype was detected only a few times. This CDR3 is CASSMDRGPFTDTQYF. The CDR3 DNA sequence: TGTGCCAGCAGTATGGACAGGGGACCCTTCACAGATACGCAGTATTTT. The chain uses TRBV28 and TRBJ2-3; 9 bases line up with TRBD1. From germline, CDR1 is MDHEN and CDR2 SYDVKM. J gave up 2 bases and V 5 bases, and 8 bases lay outside the gene matches. There are 16 residues in the CDR3.

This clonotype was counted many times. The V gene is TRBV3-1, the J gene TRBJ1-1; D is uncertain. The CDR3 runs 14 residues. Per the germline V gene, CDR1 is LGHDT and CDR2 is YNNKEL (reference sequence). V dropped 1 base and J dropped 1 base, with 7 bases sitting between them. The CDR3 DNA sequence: TGTGCCAGCAGCCAAGCATCGGGGAACACTGAAGCTTTCTTT. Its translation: CASSQASGNTEAFF. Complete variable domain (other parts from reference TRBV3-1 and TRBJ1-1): DTAVSQTPKYLVTQMGNDKSIKCEQNLGHDTMYWYKQDSKKFLKIMFSYNNKELIINETVPNRFSPKSPDKAHLNLHINSLELGDSAVYFCASSQASGNTEAFFGQGTRLTVV.

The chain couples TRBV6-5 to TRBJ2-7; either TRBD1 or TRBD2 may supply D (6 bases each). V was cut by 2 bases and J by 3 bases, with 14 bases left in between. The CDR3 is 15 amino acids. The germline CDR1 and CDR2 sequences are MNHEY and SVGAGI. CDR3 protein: CASSYGGGPNYEQYF. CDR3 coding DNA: TGTGCCAGCAGTTACGGAGGGGGACCAAACTACGAGCAGTACTTC.

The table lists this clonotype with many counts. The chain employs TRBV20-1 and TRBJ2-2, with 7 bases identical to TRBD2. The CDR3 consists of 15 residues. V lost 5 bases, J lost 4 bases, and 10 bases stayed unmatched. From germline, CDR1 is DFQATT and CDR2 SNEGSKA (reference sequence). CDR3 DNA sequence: TGCAGTGCTCGATACCTAAAGCGGGGCACCGGGGAGCTGTTTTTT. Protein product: CSARYLKRGTGELFF.

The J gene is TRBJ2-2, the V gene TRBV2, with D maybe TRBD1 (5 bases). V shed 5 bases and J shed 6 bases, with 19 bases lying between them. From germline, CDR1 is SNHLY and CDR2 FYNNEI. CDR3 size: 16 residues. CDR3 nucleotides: TGTGCCAGCAGTTCCCGGACATTCTCCTCGCCCGGGGAGCTGTTTTTT. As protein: CASSSRTFSSPGELFF.

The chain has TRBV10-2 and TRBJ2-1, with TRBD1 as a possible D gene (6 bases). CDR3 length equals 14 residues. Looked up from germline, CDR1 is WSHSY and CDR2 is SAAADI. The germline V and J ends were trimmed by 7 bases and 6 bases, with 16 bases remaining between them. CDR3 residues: CASTTRTDSNEQFF. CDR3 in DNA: TGCGCCAGCACCACCCGGACAGACTCCAATGAGCAGTTCTTC.

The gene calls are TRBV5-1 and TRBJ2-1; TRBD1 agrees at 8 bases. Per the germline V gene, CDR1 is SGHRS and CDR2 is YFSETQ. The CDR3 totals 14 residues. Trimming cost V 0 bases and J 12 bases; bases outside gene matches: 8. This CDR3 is CASSLEAQGVGQFF. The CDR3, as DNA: TGCGCCAGCAGCTTGGAGGCACAGGGGGTGGGGCAGTTCTTC.

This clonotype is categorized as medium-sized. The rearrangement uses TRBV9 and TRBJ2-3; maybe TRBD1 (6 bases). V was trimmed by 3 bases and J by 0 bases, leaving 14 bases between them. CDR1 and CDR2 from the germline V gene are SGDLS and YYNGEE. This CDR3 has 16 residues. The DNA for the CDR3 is TGTGCCAGCAGCGCCAAACAGGGATCGAGCACAGATACGCAGTATTTT. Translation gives CASSAKQGSSTDTQYF.

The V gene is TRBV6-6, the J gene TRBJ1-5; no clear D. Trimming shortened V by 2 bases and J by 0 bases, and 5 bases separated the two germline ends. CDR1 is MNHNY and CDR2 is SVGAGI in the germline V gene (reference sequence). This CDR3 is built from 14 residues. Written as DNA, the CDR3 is TGTGCCAGCAGTTACGGAGGTAGCAATCAGCCCCAGCATTTT. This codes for CASSYGGSNQPQHF.

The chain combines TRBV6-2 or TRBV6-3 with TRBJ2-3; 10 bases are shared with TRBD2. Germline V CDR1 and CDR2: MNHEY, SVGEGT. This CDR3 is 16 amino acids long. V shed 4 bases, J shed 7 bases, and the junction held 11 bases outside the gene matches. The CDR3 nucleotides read TGTGCCAGCAGTTCCCCGTTGTCTAGCGGGGGATATACGCAGTATTTT. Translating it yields CASSSPLSSGGYTQYF.

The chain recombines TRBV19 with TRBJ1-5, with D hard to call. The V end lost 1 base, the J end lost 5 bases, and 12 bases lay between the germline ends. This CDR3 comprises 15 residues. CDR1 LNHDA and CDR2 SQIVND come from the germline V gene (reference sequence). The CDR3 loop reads CASSIGWRADQPQHF. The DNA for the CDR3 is TGTGCCAGTAGTATAGGTTGGCGGGCGGATCAGCCCCAGCATTTT.

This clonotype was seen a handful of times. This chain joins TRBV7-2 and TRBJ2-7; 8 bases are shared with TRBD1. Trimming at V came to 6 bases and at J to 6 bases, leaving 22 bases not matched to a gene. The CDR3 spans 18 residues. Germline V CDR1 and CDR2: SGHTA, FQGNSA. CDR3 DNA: TGTGCCAGCAGTAGAGGGTTGGGGGAGACAGGGGCATCGCGCGAGCAGTACTTC. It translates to CASSRGLGETGASREQYF.